This record concerns one T cell receptor beta chain sequence. This sample was taken from a study of blood T cell repertoires in COVID-19. TCRdb's copy holds only in-frame clones and misses some; the assay was immunoSEQ multiplex PCR. Found here are around 200,000 clones, 80% to 90% of them singletons; the top ten hold 10%. Per germline, CDR1 SGHTA and CDR2 FQGNSA. V was shortened by 5 bases and J by 1 base, with 14 bases between the two germline ends. This CDR3 spans 16 amino acids. This TCR was recovered from a man aged 18 to 30 with acute COVID-19. Sequenced material: PBMCs or T cells enriched from blood (not recorded which). The chain employs TRBV7-2 and TRBJ1-4; D uncertain. The CDR3: CASSPVETRTNEKLFF. The CDR3 DNA follows: TGTGCCAGCAGCCCCGTTGAAACGAGAACTAATGAAAAACTGTTTTTT.